These 13 T cell receptor beta chains originate from one sample sequenced in a study of T cell repertoires in ileal Crohn's disease (dated by TCRdb to about 2019). The library was made by the immunoSEQ multiplex PCR assay. Not all clones reach the TCRdb copy of this immuneACCESS table, which keeps in-frame sequences only. Checked studies attribute under half of the gap to unresolved V genes and leave the rest unexplained. This sample gives about 3,800 clones in total; approximately 83% of them show up just once. Approximately 6.7% of the sample goes to the ten largest clones. Sequencing was carried out using ileal tissue. The receptor source for this set is an adult with Crohn's disease.

The J gene is TRBJ1-5, the V gene TRBV5-1; tentative D call: TRBD1 (6 bases). The CDR3 has 13 residues. The germline CDR1 and CDR2 sequences are SGHRS and YFSETQ. V dropped 2 bases and J dropped 7 bases, with 10 bases sitting between them. CDR3 sequence (DNA): TGCGCCAGCAGCTTTGGGAGGGGGCAGCCCCAGCATTTT. It codes for CASSFGRGQPQHF.

The chain employs TRBV14 and TRBJ2-6; perhaps TRBD1 as D (6 bases). The V end was cut by 4 bases, the J end by 2 bases, with 9 bases between. CDR1 and CDR2 (germline): SGHDN, FVKESK. The CDR3 loop spans 15 amino acids. CDR3 in amino acids: CASSPRGPGANVLTF. CDR3 DNA: TGTGCCAGCAGCCCCAGGGGTCCTGGGGCCAACGTCCTGACTTTC. The variable domain in full, with the rest retrieved from reference TRBV14 and TRBJ2-6, is EAGVTQFPSHSVIEKGQTVTLRCDPISGHDNLYWYRRVMGKEIKFLLHFVKESKQDESGMPNNRFLAERTGGTYSTLKVQPAELEDSGVYFCASSPRGPGANVLTFGAGSRLTVL.

The genes are TRBV5-1 and TRBJ1-4, with a tentative D call TRBD1 (6 bases). The CDR3 contains 14 residues. V was pared by 4 bases and J by 7 bases, with 14 bases between. In germline, CDR1 is SGHRS, CDR2 YFSETQ. CDR3 region: CASSPQGVGEKLFF. The DNA for the CDR3 is TGCGCCAGCAGCCCACAGGGTGTCGGTGAAAAACTGTTTTTT. Using reference TRBV5-1 and TRBJ1-4 for the parts outside the CDR3, the full variable domain is KAGVTQTPRYLIKTRGQQVTLSCSPISGHRSVSWYQQTPGQGLQFLFEYFSETQRNKGNFPGRFSGRQFSNSRSEMNVSTLELGDSALYLCASSPQGVGEKLFFGSGTQLSVL.

This chain connects TRBV2 to TRBJ1-1; D ambiguous. Germline CDR1 and CDR2: SNHLY and FYNNEI. The V end lost 5 bases, the J end lost 3 bases, and 10 bases lay between the germline ends. This CDR3 contains 13 residues. DNA for the CDR3: TGTGCCAGCAGTAACGACCGGGACACTGAAGCTTTCTTT. This sequence encodes CASSNDRDTEAFF. Complete variable domain (other parts from reference TRBV2 and TRBJ1-1): EPEVTQTPSHQVTQMGQEVILRCVPISNHLYFYWYRQILGQKVEFLVSFYNNEISEKSEIFDDQFSVERPDGSNFTLKIRSTKLEDSAMYFCASSNDRDTEAFFGQGTRLTVV.

The V call is TRBV25-1, the J call TRBJ1-2; the D is unclear. Trimming stripped 6 bases from V and 7 bases from J, with 21 bases between. The CDR3 consists of 15 residues. Germline CDR1 reads MGHDK; CDR2 reads SYGVNS. CDR3 bases: TGTGCCAGCAGACCCGGAGGAACTTTCTGGCGTGGCTACACCTTC. It codes for CASRPGGTFWRGYTF.

The chain employs TRBV7-6 and TRBJ2-7, with a tentative D call TRBD1 (6 bases). Trimming removed 5 bases at V and 6 bases at J, with 14 bases between. The germline gives CDR1 SGHVS, CDR2 FNYEAQ. This CDR3 has 13 amino acids. The CDR3 bases are TGTGCCAGCAGCGGCCGCCTAGGGGGCGAGCAGTACTTC. The encoded protein is CASSGRLGGEQYF. The full variable domain, with the rest looked up from reference TRBV7-6 and TRBJ2-7, is GAGVSQSPRYKVTKRGQDVALRCDPISGHVSLYWYRQALGQGPEFLTYFNYEAQQDKSGLPNDRFSAERPEGSISTLTIQRTEQRDSAMYRCASSGRLGGEQYFGPGTRLTVT.

The V gene is TRBV9, the J gene TRBJ1-5; weak D call: TRBD1 (6 bases). The CDR3 totals 15 residues. Per the germline V gene, CDR1 is SGDLS and CDR2 is YYNGEE. The germline V and J ends were trimmed by 2 bases and 4 bases, with 13 bases remaining between them. The CDR3 region has the DNA TGTGCCAGCAGCGTCGGGACATTAGGGAATCAGCCCCAGCATTTT. It encodes CASSVGTLGNQPQHF.

The genes are TRBV29-1 and TRBJ2-5; TRBD1 aligns across 10 bases. Germline V gives CDR1 SQVTM, CDR2 ANQGSEA. V gave up 6 bases and J gave up 5 bases; unmatched junction bases: 6. The length of the CDR3 is 13 residues. The chain's CDR3 is CSVVPGQGETQYF. The CDR3 nucleotides read TGCAGCGTCGTGCCGGGACAGGGGGAGACCCAGTACTTC. The full variable domain, in which reference TRBV29-1 and TRBJ2-5 provide the parts outside the CDR3, is SAVISQKPSRDICQRGTSLTIQCQVDSQVTMMFWYRQQPGQSLTLIATANQGSEATYESGFVIDKFPISRPNLTFSTLTVSNMSPEDSSIYLCSVVPGQGETQYFGPGTRLLVL.

This sequence joins TRBV7-7 and TRBJ2-3, with D tentatively TRBD2 (6 bases). With 2 bases removed from V and 6 bases from J, the gap between germline ends came to 15 bases. The CDR3 has 15 residues. CDR1 and CDR2 from the germline V gene are SSHAT and FNYEAQ (reference sequence). CDR3 sequence reads: CASSLRGTPGDTQYF. CDR3 sequence (DNA): TGTGCCAGCAGCTTACGGGGGACCCCAGGGGATACGCAGTATTTT.

The CDR3: CASSISIGGRSPLHF. CDR3 nucleotides: TGTGCCAGTAGTATTTCTATAGGGGGCAGATCACCCCTCCACTTT. The chain uses TRBV19 and TRBJ1-6; 7 nucleotides match TRBD1. Germline CDR1 and CDR2: LNHDA and SQIVND (reference sequence). V trimming: 3 bases; J trimming: 10 bases; junction bases outside the gene matches: 9. This CDR3 is 15 amino acids long.

In this sample, this clone turned up once. The V call is TRBV25-1, the J call TRBJ1-1; 7 nucleotides match TRBD1. The CDR3 spans 12 residues. Per germline, CDR1 MGHDK and CDR2 SYGVNS. J was trimmed by 5 bases and V by 6 bases; bases with no gene match: 3. The CDR3 is CASSLQGTEAFF. In nucleotides, the CDR3 is TGTGCCAGCAGCCTACAGGGGACTGAAGCTTTCTTT.

This chain uses TRBV5-1 with TRBJ2-7; TRBD1 aligns across 10 bases. This CDR3 is built from 15 residues. J gave up 0 bases and V 5 bases, and 5 bases lay outside the gene matches. CDR1 and CDR2 (germline): SGHRS, YFSETQ. The CDR3 DNA is TGCGCCAGCAGGAAAGGGACAGGGGTCTCCTACGAGCAGTACTTC. Its protein is CASRKGTGVSYEQYF.

This sequence joins TRBV27 and TRBJ1-1; D unclear. V was cut by 0 bases and J by 4 bases, with 12 bases left in between. Germline V gene data show CDR1 as MNHEY and CDR2 as SMNVEV (reference sequence). CDR3 size: 15 residues. The CDR3 nucleotides read TGTGCCAGCAGTTTATCATGGCAGGCCGGCACTGAAGCTTTCTTT. Its protein product is CASSLSWQAGTEAFF.